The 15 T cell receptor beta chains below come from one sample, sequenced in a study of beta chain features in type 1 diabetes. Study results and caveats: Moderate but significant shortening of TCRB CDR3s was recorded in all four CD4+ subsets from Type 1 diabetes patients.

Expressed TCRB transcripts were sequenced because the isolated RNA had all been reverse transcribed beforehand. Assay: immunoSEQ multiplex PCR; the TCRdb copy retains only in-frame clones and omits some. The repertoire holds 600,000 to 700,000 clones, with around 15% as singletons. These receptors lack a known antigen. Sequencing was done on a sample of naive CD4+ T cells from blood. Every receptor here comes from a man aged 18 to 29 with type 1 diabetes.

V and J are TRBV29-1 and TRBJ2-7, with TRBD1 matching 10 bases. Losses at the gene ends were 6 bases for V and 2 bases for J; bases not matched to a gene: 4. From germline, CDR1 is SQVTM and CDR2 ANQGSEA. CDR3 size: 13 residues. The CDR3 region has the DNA TGCAGCGTGGACGGACAGGGGGCCTACGAGCAGTACTTC. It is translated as CSVDGQGAYEQYF.

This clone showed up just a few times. The CDR3 DNA sequence: TGTGCCAGCAGCGTAGGTTTGGCGGGCTGGAGCTCCTACAATGAGCAGTTCTTC. It encodes CASSVGLAGWSSYNEQFF. V and J are TRBV9 and TRBJ2-1; possibly TRBD2 for D (5 bases). Trimming stripped 0 bases from V and 0 bases from J, with 16 bases between. From germline, CDR1 is SGDLS and CDR2 YYNGEE. The CDR3 is 18 amino acids.

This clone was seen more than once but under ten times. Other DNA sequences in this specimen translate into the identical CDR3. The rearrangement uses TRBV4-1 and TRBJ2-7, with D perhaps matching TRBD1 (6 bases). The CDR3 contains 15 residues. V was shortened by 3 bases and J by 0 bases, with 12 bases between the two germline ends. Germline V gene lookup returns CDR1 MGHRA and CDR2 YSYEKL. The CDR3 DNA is TGCGCCAGCAGCCAGGGTACAGGGTCCTCCTACGAGCAGTACTTC. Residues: CASSQGTGSSYEQYF.

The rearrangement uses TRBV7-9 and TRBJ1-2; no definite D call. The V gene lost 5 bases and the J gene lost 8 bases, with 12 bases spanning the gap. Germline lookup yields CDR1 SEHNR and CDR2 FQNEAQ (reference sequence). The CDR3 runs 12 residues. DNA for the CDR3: TGTGCCAGCAGCCTGGCGTCGATGGGCTACACCTTC. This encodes CASSLASMGYTF.

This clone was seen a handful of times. For the CDR3, the DNA is TGTGCCAGCAGCCTGGGACAGGAGGCTTCACCCCTCCACTTT. It encodes CASSLGQEASPLHF. The chain employs TRBV4-2 and TRBJ1-6, with TRBD1 identical over 8 bases. V gave up 4 bases and J gave up 9 bases; unmatched junction bases: 5. Germline lookup yields CDR1 LGHNA and CDR2 YNFKEQ. This CDR3 has 14 amino acids.

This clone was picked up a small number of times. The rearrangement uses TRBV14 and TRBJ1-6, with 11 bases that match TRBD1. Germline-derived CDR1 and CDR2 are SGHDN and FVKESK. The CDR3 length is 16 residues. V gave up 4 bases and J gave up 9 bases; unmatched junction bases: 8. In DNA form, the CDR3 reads TGTGCCAGCAGCCGGACAGGGGGCTTTACTTTTTCACCCCTCCACTTT. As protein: CASSRTGGFTFSPLHF.

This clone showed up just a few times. The CDR3 DNA reads TGTGCCAGCAGCGTAGTGGCTAGCGGGGCCTACGAGCAGTTCTTC. Protein sequence: CASSVVASGAYEQFF. V is TRBV9 and J is TRBJ2-1; the match to TRBD2 covers 9 bases. This CDR3 spans 15 amino acids. J was trimmed by 10 bases and V by 0 bases; bases with no gene match: 8. CDR1 is SGDLS and CDR2 is YYNGEE in the germline V gene.

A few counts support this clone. The CDR3 spells CASSTPLDRESYNSPLHF. CDR3 nucleotide sequence: TGTGCCAGCTCCACCCCGCTGGACAGGGAGTCCTATAATTCACCCCTCCACTTT. V is TRBV28 and J is TRBJ1-6; 8 bases map to TRBD1. The V gene's germline CDR1 is MDHEN and CDR2 SYDVKM. V was clipped by 8 bases and J by 1 base; unmatched bases: 13. This CDR3 spans 18 amino acids.

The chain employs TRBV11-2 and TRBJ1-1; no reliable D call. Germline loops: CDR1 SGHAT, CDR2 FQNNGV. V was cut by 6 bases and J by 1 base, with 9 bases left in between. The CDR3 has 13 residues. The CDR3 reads CASRYTENTEAFF. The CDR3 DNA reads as TGTGCCAGCAGGTATACAGAGAACACTGAAGCTTTCTTT.

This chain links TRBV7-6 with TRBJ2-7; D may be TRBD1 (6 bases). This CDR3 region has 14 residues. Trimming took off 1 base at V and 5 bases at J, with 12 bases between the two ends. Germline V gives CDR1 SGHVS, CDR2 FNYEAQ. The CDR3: CASSLGTGSDEQYF. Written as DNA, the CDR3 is TGTGCCAGCAGCTTAGGAACAGGGAGCGACGAGCAGTACTTC.

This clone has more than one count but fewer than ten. The CDR3: CASSPNMGEAFF. For the CDR3, the DNA is TGTGCCAGCTCACCGAATATGGGTGAAGCTTTCTTT. This rearrangement joins TRBV18 to TRBJ1-1; D call uncertain. The CDR3 covers 12 residues. Trimming shortened V by 3 bases and J by 7 bases, and 9 bases separated the two germline ends. Germline-derived CDR1 and CDR2 are KGHSH and LQKENI. The entire variable domain, with the rest obtained from reference TRBV18 and TRBJ1-1, is as follows: NAGVMQNPRHLVRRRGQEARLRCSPMKGHSHVYWYRQLPEEGLKFMVYLQKENIIDESGMPKERFSAEFPKEGPSILRIQQVVRGDSAAYFCASSPNMGEAFFGQGTRLTVV.

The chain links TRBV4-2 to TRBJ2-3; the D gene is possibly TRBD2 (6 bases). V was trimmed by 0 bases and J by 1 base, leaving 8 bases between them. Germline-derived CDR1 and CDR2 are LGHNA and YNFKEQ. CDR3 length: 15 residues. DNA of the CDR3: TGTGCCAGCAGCCAAGAACTAGCTGGCACAGATACGCAGTATTTT. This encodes CASSQELAGTDTQYF.

CDR3: CASSYSTRNTEAFF. CDR3 DNA sequence: TGTGCCAGCAGTTACTCGACGAGGAACACTGAAGCTTTCTTT. The gene calls are TRBV6-5 and TRBJ1-1; no reliable D call. Germline loops: CDR1 MNHEY, CDR2 SVGAGI. The CDR3 consists of 14 residues. The V end was cut by 0 bases, the J end by 1 base, with 6 bases between.

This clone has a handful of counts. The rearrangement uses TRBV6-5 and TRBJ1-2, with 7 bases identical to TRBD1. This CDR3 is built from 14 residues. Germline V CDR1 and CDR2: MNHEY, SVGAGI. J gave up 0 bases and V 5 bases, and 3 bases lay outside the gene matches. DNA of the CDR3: TGTGCCAGCAGTCGGGACAGCCCTAACTATGGCTACACCTTC. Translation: CASSRDSPNYGYTF.

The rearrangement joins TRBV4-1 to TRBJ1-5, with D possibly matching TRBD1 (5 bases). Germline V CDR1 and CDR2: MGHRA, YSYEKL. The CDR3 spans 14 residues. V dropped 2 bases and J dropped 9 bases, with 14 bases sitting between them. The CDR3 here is CASSQPDSPWPQHF. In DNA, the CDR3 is TGCGCCAGCAGCCAACCCGACAGTCCATGGCCCCAGCATTTT.